The 8 T cell receptor beta chains in this list originate from one sample, sequenced in a study of T cell responses to AZD1222 COVID-19 vaccine. Clones were sequenced by immunoSEQ multiplex PCR, and TCRdb holds only the in-frame ones, with some missing. The sample holds roughly 120,000 clones, 80% to 90% seen once. The source material was peripheral blood, sampled on day 0 of AZD1222 vaccination. These receptors all come from an adult in good health.

CDR3: CASSDTGWGEKLFF. CDR3 bases: TGTGCCAGCAGTGACACGGGTTGGGGTGAAAAACTGTTTTTT. The chain uses TRBV6-1 and TRBJ1-4; D not certain. Looked up from germline, CDR1 is MNHNS and CDR2 is SASEGT. V was shortened by 3 bases and J by 7 bases, with 12 bases between the two germline ends. The CDR3 spans 14 residues.

V gene TRBV29-1 combines with J gene TRBJ2-5, with 7 bases lining up with TRBD1. J was trimmed by 2 bases and V by 7 bases; bases with no gene match: 10. The CDR3 spans 14 residues. Germline loops: CDR1 SQVTM, CDR2 ANQGSEA. Written as DNA, the CDR3 is TGCAGCGCCTCGGAGACAGGGAATCAAGAGACCCAGTACTTC. Its translation is CSASETGNQETQYF.

The chain is built from TRBV28 and TRBJ1-3; D call uncertain. CDR1 is MDHEN and CDR2 is SYDVKM in the germline V gene. This CDR3 has 13 amino acids. V was shortened by 4 bases and J by 9 bases, with 13 bases between the two germline ends. The CDR3 sequence is CASSSPERGTIYF. The CDR3 region has the DNA TGTGCCAGCAGTTCCCCGGAACGAGGCACCATATATTTT.

The chain uses TRBV6-2 or TRBV6-3 and TRBJ1-1; D unresolved. V lost 2 bases and J lost 0, with 7 bases in between. Germline lookup yields CDR1 MNHEY and CDR2 SVGEGT. CDR3 length: 14 amino acids. The CDR3 nucleotides are TGTGCCAGCAGTTACGTCGGGTTGAACACTGAAGCTTTCTTT. Its protein is CASSYVGLNTEAFF.

The chain is built from TRBV29-1 and TRBJ1-4, with D unclear. The CDR3 extends over 11 amino acids. With 5 bases removed from V and 4 bases from J, the gap between germline ends came to 5 bases. Germline CDR1 SQVTM, CDR2 ANQGSEA. The CDR3 reads CSVFSNEKLFF. CDR3 sequence (DNA): TGCAGCGTTTTTAGTAATGAAAAACTGTTTTTT. The entire variable domain, with the rest obtained from reference TRBV29-1 and TRBJ1-4, is as follows: SAVISQKPSRDICQRGTSLTIQCQVDSQVTMMFWYRQQPGQSLTLIATANQGSEATYESGFVIDKFPISRPNLTFSTLTVSNMSPEDSSIYLCSVFSNEKLFFGSGTQLSVL.

The chain employs TRBV7-2 and TRBJ2-4; 10 bases are shared with TRBD1. J lost 6 bases, V lost 3 bases, and 5 bases had no gene match. Germline CDR1 SGHTA, CDR2 FQGNSA. This CDR3 has 15 residues. The CDR3 reads CASSLTGGVSNIQYF. DNA of the CDR3: TGTGCCAGCAGCTTGACAGGGGGCGTCTCAAACATTCAGTACTTC.

The chain's CDR3 is CAWSLRYGYTF. CDR3 nucleotide sequence: TGTGCCTGGAGCCTCCGTTATGGCTACACCTTC. The V gene is TRBV30, the J gene TRBJ1-2; no clear D gene. This CDR3 spans 11 amino acids. The V and J ends lost 3 bases and 5 bases respectively, with 7 bases between them. CDR1 and CDR2 (germline): GTSNPN, SVGIG (reference sequence). Full variable domain (missing parts from reference TRBV30 and TRBJ1-2): SQTIHQWPATLVQPVGSPLSLECTVEGTSNPNLYWYRQAAGRGLQLLFYSVGIGQISSEVPQNLSASRPQDRQFILSSKKLLLSDSGFYLCAWSLRYGYTFGSGTRLTVV.

The table lists this clone with a count of one. This rearrangement joins TRBV24-1 to TRBJ2-2; 10 bases line up with TRBD2. J gave up 3 bases and V 2 bases, and 5 bases lay outside the gene matches. The CDR3 has 17 residues. Per the germline V gene, CDR1 is KGHDR and CDR2 is SFDVKD. The CDR3 spells CATSDSRAGGYTGELFF. The CDR3 nucleotides are TGTGCCACCAGTGATTCCAGAGCGGGAGGGTACACCGGGGAGCTGTTTTTT.